The 10 T cell receptor beta chains below were found in one sample sequenced in a study of identical twins. TCRdb itself ran the 5' RACE reads through MiXCR, one entry per CDR3 protein. The sample contains 650,000 to 750,000 distinct CDR3 sequences, about 20% of which appear only once. These data also formed part of another study, on T cells expressing NK-cell markers.

Input material: PBMCs. The receptors derive from a young woman in good health.

This clonotype appeared a few times. The chain carries TRBV7-9 and TRBJ2-3; no reliable D call. The CDR3 is 12 amino acids. The V end lost 3 bases, the J end lost 5 bases, and 6 bases lay between the germline ends. CDR1 is SEHNR, CDR2 FQNEAQ, per germline (reference sequence). In DNA, the CDR3 is TGTGCCAGCAGCTTTAATCGAGATACGCAGTATTTT. Encoded protein: CASSFNRDTQYF.

This clonotype was observed a few times. V is TRBV5-6 and J is TRBJ2-7; TRBD1 agrees at 9 bases. CDR3 length: 14 amino acids. Germline V gene data show CDR1 as SGHDT and CDR2 as YYEEEE. V gave up 4 bases and J gave up 6 bases; unmatched junction bases: 8. The CDR3 nucleotides are TGTGCCAGCAGCCCCGGGACAGGGACTGGCGAGCAGTACTTC. Its protein is CASSPGTGTGEQYF.

This clonotype has just a few counts. The chain's CDR3 is CASSYPPRGNYGYTF. CDR3 sequence (DNA): TGTGCCAGCAGCTATCCCCCCCGGGGGAACTATGGCTACACCTTC. V and J are TRBV7-9 and TRBJ1-2; maybe TRBD1 (5 bases). Trimming took 4 bases from V and 2 from J, leaving 14 bases between them. The V gene's germline CDR1 is SEHNR and CDR2 FQNEAQ (reference sequence). The CDR3 consists of 15 residues.

This clonotype was recorded at least ten times. The chain is built from TRBV29-1 and TRBJ1-2, with 8 bases matching TRBD1. The germline gives CDR1 SQVTM, CDR2 ANQGSEA. V lost 4 bases and J lost 0; bases outside the gene matches: 16. CDR3 length: 18 residues. The CDR3 DNA is TGCAGCGTTGCCCCAGCTGCGACAGGGGAACCCACTAACTATGGCTACACCTTC. Encoded protein: CSVAPAATGEPTNYGYTF.

CDR3: CSGWTGLAETQYF. CDR3 bases: TGCAGCGGATGGACGGGGTTGGCAGAGACCCAGTACTTC. The chain carries TRBV29-1 and TRBJ2-5; D is perhaps TRBD2 (5 bases). Trimming shortened V by 7 bases and J by 4 bases, and 16 bases separated the two germline ends. This CDR3 is built from 13 residues. CDR1 and CDR2 from the germline V gene are SQVTM and ANQGSEA.

V gene TRBV12-3 or TRBV12-4 combines with J gene TRBJ2-7, with D unclear. The V gene lost 1 base and the J gene lost 7 bases, with 14 bases spanning the gap. The CDR3 runs to 14 residues. CDR3 DNA sequence: TGTGCCAGCAGTTTAGATGTGGGCTGGGGAGAGCAGTACTTC. It encodes CASSLDVGWGEQYF.

V gene TRBV19 combines with J gene TRBJ1-1; TRBD1 matches 7 bases. Trimming removed 6 bases from V and 0 bases from J; junction bases left unmatched: 7. CDR3 size: 15 residues. CDR1 and CDR2 (germline): LNHDA, SQIVND (reference sequence). CDR3 loop: CASSTLGQLNTEAFF. CDR3 nucleotides: TGTGCCAGTAGCACTTTGGGACAGCTGAACACTGAAGCTTTCTTT.

This clonotype was counted between two and nine times. The chain uses TRBV7-6 and TRBJ2-7; no clear D. Trimming cost V 1 base and J 3 bases, with 7 bases left between them. This CDR3 region has 13 residues. Germline values: CDR1 SGHVS, CDR2 FNYEAQ. CDR3 in DNA: TGTGCCAGCAGCTTAGTTGACAACTACGAGCAGTACTTC. As protein: CASSLVDNYEQYF.

This chain links TRBV5-1 with TRBJ2-7; 7 bases match TRBD2. Germline V CDR1 and CDR2: SGHRS, YFSETQ. V shed 4 bases and J 2 bases; nucleotides not matched to a gene: 12. This CDR3 has 16 residues. For the CDR3, the DNA is TGCGCCAGCAGCCCCACCATAGCGGGCGGCGCCTACGAGCAGTACTTC. Translation: CASSPTIAGGAYEQYF.

The V gene is TRBV5-1, the J gene TRBJ2-7, with D possibly called TRBD1 or TRBD2 (5 bases each). V lost 0 bases to trimming and J lost 0 bases, with 13 bases between them. From germline, CDR1 is SGHRS and CDR2 YFSETQ. The CDR3 length is 16 residues. DNA for the CDR3: TGCGCCAGCAGCTTGGTTCCCGGGACCTCCTCCTACGAGCAGTACTTC. Protein product: CASSLVPGTSSYEQYF.